The TCR beta chain described here comes from a study of OX40 agonist ivuxolimab in advanced cancers. Only in-frame clones appear in the TCRdb table, and some are missing; sequencing was by immunoSEQ multiplex PCR. Of about 58,000 clones in the sample, around 78% were seen once. Trimming stripped 1 base from V and 4 bases from J, with 7 bases between. CDR1 MDHEN and CDR2 SYDVKM come from the germline V gene. There are 13 residues in the CDR3. The material was CD4+ or CD8+ T cells sorted from blood, obtained in a trial of the OX40 agonist ivuxolimab. The source is an adult with an advanced solid tumor such as melanoma, head and neck, liver or kidney cancer. The chain employs TRBV28 and TRBJ1-2; no reliable D call. The CDR3, as DNA: TGTGCCAGCAGTTTATCCAGGCCCTATGGCTACACCTTC. It specifies CASSLSRPYGYTF.